The next 10 T cell receptor beta chains were all read from a single sample in a study of blood T cells in healthy people across ages. A second PCR, run for about 7 to 11 cycles, used a sample-barcoded 5' primer plus a J-beta primer mix. In TCRdb, the 5' RACE reads were re-called with MiXCR into one record per CDR3 protein. Here the sample spans hundreds of thousands of distinct CDR3 sequences, around 41% being singletons. The material sequenced was blood. These receptor sequences come from a man at least 80 years old in good health.

This chain connects TRBV27 to TRBJ1-6; 7 positions agree with TRBD1. This CDR3 is 17 amino acids long. Germline V gene data show CDR1 as MNHEY and CDR2 as SMNVEV (reference sequence). Germline trimming cut 7 bases from V and 6 bases from J; bases unmatched to any gene: 15. CDR3 DNA sequence: TGTGCCAGCAAAGTCCAGGACAGGACAACCTCTAATTCACCCCTCCACTTT. This sequence encodes CASKVQDRTTSNSPLHF.

The rearrangement joins TRBV4-1 to TRBJ2-5; TRBD2 matches 9 bases. V trimming: 0 bases; J trimming: 4 bases; junction bases outside the gene matches: 9. Germline CDR1 is MGHRA and CDR2 is YSYEKL. The length of the CDR3 is 17 residues. The CDR3 loop reads CASSQDPGAGGRETQYF. In nucleotides, the CDR3 is TGCGCCAGCAGCCAAGACCCGGGAGCGGGAGGACGAGAGACCCAGTACTTC.

This clonotype was seen a handful of times. The chain links TRBV10-2 to TRBJ2-7, with 15 bases matching TRBD2. Germline V gives CDR1 WSHSY, CDR2 SAAADI. This CDR3 contains 16 residues. Trimming took 5 bases from V and 5 from J; bases not matched to a gene: 7. The CDR3 protein is CASSPGTSGGYHEQYF. CDR3 sequence (DNA): TGCGCCAGCAGTCCCGGGACTAGCGGGGGGTACCACGAGCAGTACTTC.

This clonotype occurred a few times. The chain is built from TRBV5-1 and TRBJ2-5, with 8 bases that match TRBD2. V lost 4 bases and J lost 0; bases outside the gene matches: 5. The CDR3 has 15 residues. CDR1 is SGHRS, CDR2 YFSETQ, per germline. CDR3 sequence reads: CASSLPGGHQETQYF. In nucleotides, the CDR3 is TGCGCCAGCAGCCTCCCGGGGGGGCACCAAGAGACCCAGTACTTC.

This clonotype was counted only a few times. The chain is built from TRBV6-5 and TRBJ2-1; tentative D call: TRBD2 (5 bases). Between the trimmed V and J ends, which lost 6 bases and 3 bases, there was a span of 9 bases. The germline gives CDR1 MNHEY, CDR2 SVGAGI. This CDR3 comprises 13 residues. The CDR3 region is CASRPGYYNEQFF. CDR3 bases: TGTGCCAGCAGACCGGGATACTACAATGAGCAGTTCTTC.

The V call is TRBV3-1, the J call TRBJ2-1; TRBD2 aligns across 8 bases. With V trimmed by 0 bases and J by 8 bases, 6 bases remained unmatched. This CDR3 has 15 amino acids. Germline CDR1 and CDR2: LGHDT and YNNKEL (reference sequence). CDR3 bases: TGTGCCAGCAGCCAAGATTTGCGGCGGGGGGATGAGCAGTTCTTC. This encodes CASSQDLRRGDEQFF.

The V and J genes are TRBV20-1 and TRBJ1-1, with D hard to call. Germline loops: CDR1 DFQATT, CDR2 SNEGSKA (reference sequence). The CDR3 extends over 16 amino acids. Trimming shortened V by 0 bases and J by 4 bases, and 18 bases separated the two germline ends. CDR3 in DNA: TGCAGTGCTAGAGAGCAAGGTAAAGTGGAGAGCACTGAAGCTTTCTTT. It is translated as CSAREQGKVESTEAFF.

This rearrangement joins TRBV20-1 to TRBJ1-2; D may be TRBD1 (5 bases). CDR1 is DFQATT, CDR2 SNEGSKA, per germline (reference sequence). V was shortened by 4 bases and J by 4 bases, with 16 bases between the two germline ends. This CDR3 comprises 14 residues. The CDR3 nucleotides read TGCAGTGCTACTCCCCCCGGACAAGTCTATGGCTACACCTTC. Its translation: CSATPPGQVYGYTF.

To note about this clonotype: One junction end does not reproduce the germline sequence, and a read error may be involved. The chain is built from TRBV5-1 and TRBJ2-3; 11 bases are a match to TRBD2. Germline CDR1 is SGHRS and CDR2 is YFSETQ. There are 19 residues in the CDR3. CDR3 loop: CASSLEPSGGLRSTDTRYF. CDR3 in DNA: TGCGCCAGCAGCTTGGAACCTAGCGGGGGGCTTCGGAGCACAGATACGCGGTATTTT.

The chain employs TRBV29-1 and TRBJ1-1; no definite D call. The V and J ends lost 3 bases and 5 bases respectively, with 7 bases between them. The CDR3 totals 11 residues. Germline V gives CDR1 SQVTM, CDR2 ANQGSEA. This chain's CDR3 is CSVEDVTEAFF. CDR3 in DNA: TGCAGCGTTGAGGACGTTACTGAAGCTTTCTTT.